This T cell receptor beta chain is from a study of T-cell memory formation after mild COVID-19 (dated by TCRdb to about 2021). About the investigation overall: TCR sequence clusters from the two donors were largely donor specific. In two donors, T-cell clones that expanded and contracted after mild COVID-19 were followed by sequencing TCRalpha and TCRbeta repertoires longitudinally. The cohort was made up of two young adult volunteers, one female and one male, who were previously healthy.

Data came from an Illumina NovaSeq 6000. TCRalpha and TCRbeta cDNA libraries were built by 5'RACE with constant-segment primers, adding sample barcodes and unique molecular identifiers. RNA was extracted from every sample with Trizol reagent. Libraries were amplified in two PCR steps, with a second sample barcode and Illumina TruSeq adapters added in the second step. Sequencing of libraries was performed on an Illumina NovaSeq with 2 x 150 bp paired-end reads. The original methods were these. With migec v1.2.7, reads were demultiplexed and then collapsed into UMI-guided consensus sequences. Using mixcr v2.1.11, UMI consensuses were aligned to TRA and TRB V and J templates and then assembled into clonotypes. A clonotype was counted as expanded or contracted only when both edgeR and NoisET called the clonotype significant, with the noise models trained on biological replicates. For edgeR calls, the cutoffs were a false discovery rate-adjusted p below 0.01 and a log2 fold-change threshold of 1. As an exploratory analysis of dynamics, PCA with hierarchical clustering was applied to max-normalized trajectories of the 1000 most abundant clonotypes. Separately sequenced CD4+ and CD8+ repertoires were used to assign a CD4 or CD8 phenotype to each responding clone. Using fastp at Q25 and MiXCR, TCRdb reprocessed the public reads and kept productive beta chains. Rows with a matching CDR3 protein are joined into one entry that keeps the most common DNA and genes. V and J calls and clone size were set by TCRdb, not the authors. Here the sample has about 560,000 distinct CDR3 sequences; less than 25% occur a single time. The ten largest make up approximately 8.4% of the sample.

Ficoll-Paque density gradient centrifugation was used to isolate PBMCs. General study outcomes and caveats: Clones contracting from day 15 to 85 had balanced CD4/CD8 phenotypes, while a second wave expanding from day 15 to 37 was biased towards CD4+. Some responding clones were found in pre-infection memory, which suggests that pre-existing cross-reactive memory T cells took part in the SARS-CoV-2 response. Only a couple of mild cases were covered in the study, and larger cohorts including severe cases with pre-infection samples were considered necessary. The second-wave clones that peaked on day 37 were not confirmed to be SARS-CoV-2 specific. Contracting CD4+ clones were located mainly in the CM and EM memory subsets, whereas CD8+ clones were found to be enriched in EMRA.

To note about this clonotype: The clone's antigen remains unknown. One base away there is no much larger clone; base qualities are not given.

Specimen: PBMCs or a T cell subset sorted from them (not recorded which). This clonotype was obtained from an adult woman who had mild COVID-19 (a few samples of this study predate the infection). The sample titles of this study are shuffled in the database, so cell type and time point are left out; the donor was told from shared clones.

The DNA sequence follows: TGTGCCAGCAGCCAGCGGACAGGTCCAGGGGAGACCCAGTACTTC. This translates into CASSQRTGPGETQYF. This chain joins TRBV4-2 to TRBJ2-5; 7 bases in between match TRBD1. Looking up the germline V gene yields CDR1 LGHNA and CDR2 YNFKEQ. The CDR3 goes from the cysteine to the phenylalanine over 15 residues. The retained sequence is limited to the CDR3, 45 bases, with the frame set at the first base. V and J are trimmed by 3 bases and 5 bases, and the gene matches miss 9 bases of the junction.